This T cell receptor beta chain was documented in a study of blood T cell repertoires in COVID-19. About the research overall: Spain, Italy and the United States supplied samples that represented acute and convalescent COVID-19. T cells, B-cell-depleted T cells, or PBMCs supplied cDNA or gDNA.

It was during active infection that Seattle patients were enrolled and then longitudinally followed. Data came from immunoSEQ multiplex PCR; TCRdb stores just in-frame clones and leaves some out. The data show around 480,000 clones, about 91% seen once. Germline assignment: CDR1 SNHLY and CDR2 FYNNEI. Trimming took 7 bases from V and 0 from J, leaving 13 bases between them. The CDR3 loop spans 15 amino acids. This TCR derives from a woman in her forties or fifties with COVID-19, enrolled during active disease. The chain links TRBV2 to TRBJ1-5; perhaps TRBD1 as D (5 bases). Sequenced sample: peripheral blood. The CDR3 sequence is CASMRGGASNQPQHF. CDR3 coding DNA: TGTGCCAGCATGAGGGGAGGGGCTAGCAATCAGCCCCAGCATTTT.